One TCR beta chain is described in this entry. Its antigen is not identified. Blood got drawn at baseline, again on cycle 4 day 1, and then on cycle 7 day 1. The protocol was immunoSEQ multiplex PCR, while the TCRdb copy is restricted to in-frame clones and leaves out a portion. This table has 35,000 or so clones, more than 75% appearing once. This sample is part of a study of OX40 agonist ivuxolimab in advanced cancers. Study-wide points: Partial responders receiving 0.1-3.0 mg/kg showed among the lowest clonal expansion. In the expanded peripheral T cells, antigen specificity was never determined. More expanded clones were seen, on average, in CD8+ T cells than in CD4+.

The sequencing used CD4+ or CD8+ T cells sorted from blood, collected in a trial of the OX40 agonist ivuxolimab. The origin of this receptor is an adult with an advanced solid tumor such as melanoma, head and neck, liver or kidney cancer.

CDR3 residues: CASSSDGTGRGLFF. Here the CDR3 DNA reads TGTGCCAGCTCATCAGACGGGACAGGGAGAGGGCTGTTTTTT. The V and J genes are TRBV18 and TRBJ1-4, with 9 bases lining up with TRBD1. Germline V gene lookup returns CDR1 KGHSH and CDR2 LQKENI. The CDR3 runs 14 residues. The V segment lost 5 bases and the J segment 14 bases; nucleotides outside the gene matches: 12.